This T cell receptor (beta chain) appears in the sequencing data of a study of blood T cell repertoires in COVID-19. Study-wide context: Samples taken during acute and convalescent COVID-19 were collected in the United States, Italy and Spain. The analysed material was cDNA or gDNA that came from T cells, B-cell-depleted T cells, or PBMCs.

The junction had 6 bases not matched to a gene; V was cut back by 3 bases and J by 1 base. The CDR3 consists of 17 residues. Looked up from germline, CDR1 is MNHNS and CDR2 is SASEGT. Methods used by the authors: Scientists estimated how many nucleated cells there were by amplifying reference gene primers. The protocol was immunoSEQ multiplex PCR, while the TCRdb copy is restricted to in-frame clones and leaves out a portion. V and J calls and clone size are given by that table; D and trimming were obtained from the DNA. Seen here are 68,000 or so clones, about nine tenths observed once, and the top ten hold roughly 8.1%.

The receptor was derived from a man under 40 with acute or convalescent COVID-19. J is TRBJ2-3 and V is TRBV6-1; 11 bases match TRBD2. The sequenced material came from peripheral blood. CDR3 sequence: CASSDGLSGRGTDTQYF. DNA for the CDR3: TGTGCCAGCAGTGACGGCCTTAGCGGGAGGGGCACAGATACGCAGTATTTT.